This T cell receptor (beta chain) was documented in a study of cytomegalovirus exposure and HLA in healthy donors. About the research overall: Most genotyped donors, roughly 83% of more than 300, had Caucasian-associated genetic ancestry. Findings and limits, study-wide: The study designated about 160 TCR beta chains cytomegalovirus-associated. A later analysis found common viral pathogens apparently linked to several of the most significant clusters.

About this clone: Antigen unknown.

This CDR3 contains 13 residues. Deletions cut 5 bases from V and 4 bases from J, with 9 bases between. Germline V gene lookup returns CDR1 MNHEY and CDR2 SVGAGI. This PCR relied on a set of 60 Vbeta primers and 13 Jbeta primers. The method was immunoSEQ multiplex PCR; TCRdb's version includes in-frame clones alone and lacks a portion of them. This table has over 100,000 clones, about 60% appearing once. Everyone who donated was a healthy bone marrow donor. Sequenced sample: PBMCs. The receptor comes from a woman aged 25 to 39 in good health and CMV-seronegative. The rearrangement uses TRBV6-5 and TRBJ2-1, with D possibly TRBD1 on 5 matching bases. CDR3 residues: CASSLDRYNEQFF. The CDR3, as DNA: TGTGCCAGCAGTCTCGACAGATACAATGAGCAGTTCTTC.